The 21 T cell receptor beta chains reported below all come from one sample, sequenced in a study of regulatory T cells. Primers: 52 TRBV forward and 13 TRBJ reverse. This table comes from immunoSEQ multiplex PCR, and its TCRdb copy is limited to in-frame clones, with some not included. This table holds a few thousand clones, 67% found once. Sequencing was carried out using CD8+ T cells sorted from blood. Every receptor here comes from a person in their twenties or thirties with CD3G deficiency.

The V and J genes are TRBV7-8 and TRBJ2-1, with TRBD1 identical over 7 bases. This CDR3 contains 15 residues. With 4 bases clipped from V and 4 bases from J, the junction kept 7 bases outside the gene matches. The germline CDR1 and CDR2 sequences are SGHVS and FQNEAQ. CDR3 sequence: CASSSSRQGYNEQFF. In nucleotides, the CDR3 is TGTGCCAGCAGCTCCTCGCGACAGGGATACAATGAGCAGTTCTTC.

By share of the sample, this clone is hyperexpanded. The genes are TRBV7-8 and TRBJ1-5, with D possibly being TRBD1 (5 bases). There are 14 residues in the CDR3. V lost 5 bases, J lost 3 bases, and 11 bases lay in between. CDR1 and CDR2 from the germline V gene are SGHVS and FQNEAQ. CDR3 amino acids: CASSVWGPNQPQHF. The CDR3 DNA sequence: TGTGCCAGCAGCGTTTGGGGACCCAATCAGCCCCAGCATTTT.

A few counts support this clone. This chain links TRBV7-9 with TRBJ2-5; D is tentatively TRBD1 or TRBD2 (6 bases each). The CDR3 has 15 residues. Looked up from germline, CDR1 is SEHNR and CDR2 is FQNEAQ (reference sequence). V was pared by 5 bases and J by 4 bases, with 17 bases between. For the CDR3, the DNA is TGTGCCAGCAGCCTACTAGTCAGGGGAGGAGAGACCCAGTACTTC. This gives the protein CASSLLVRGGETQYF.

The chain has TRBV6-1 and TRBJ2-7, with D possibly TRBD1 on 5 matching bases. V was clipped by 4 bases and J by 3 bases, with 13 bases between them. Per germline, CDR1 MNHNS and CDR2 SASEGT. The CDR3 has 14 amino acids. CDR3 loop: CASSGLGAYYEQYF. In DNA form, the CDR3 reads TGTGCCAGCAGTGGTCTTGGGGCTTACTACGAGCAGTACTTC.

The table lists this clone with a few counts. This chain links TRBV19 with TRBJ1-1; D ambiguous. This CDR3 is built from 13 residues. Germline values: CDR1 LNHDA, CDR2 SQIVND (reference sequence). With 3 bases removed from V and 0 bases from J, the gap between germline ends came to 5 bases. The CDR3 is CASSMGLNTEAFF. In DNA, the CDR3 is TGTGCCAGTAGTATGGGATTGAACACTGAAGCTTTCTTT.

The rearrangement joins TRBV28 to TRBJ2-3; no clear D gene. There are 14 residues in the CDR3. Germline CDR1 MDHEN, CDR2 SYDVKM. V lost 2 bases, J lost 2 bases, and 8 bases lay in between. The CDR3 here is CASSLGQHTDTQYF. The CDR3, as DNA: TGTGCCAGCAGTTTAGGGCAGCACACAGATACGCAGTATTTT.

The chain links TRBV7-9 to TRBJ2-5; no reliable D call. The CDR3 sequence is 13 residues long. V lost 2 bases, J lost 0 bases, and 4 bases lay in between. Germline CDR1 is SEHNR and CDR2 is FQNEAQ (reference sequence). This CDR3 reads CASSLQNQETQYF. The CDR3 coding sequence is TGTGCCAGCAGCTTACAGAACCAAGAGACCCAGTACTTC.

By proportion, this clone is large. The chain is built from TRBV7-9 and TRBJ2-1; 11 bases fit TRBD2. After removal of 3 bases from V and 6 bases from J, the junction contained 7 bases not matched to a gene. Germline V gene lookup returns CDR1 SEHNR and CDR2 FQNEAQ (reference sequence). This CDR3 has 16 amino acids. The CDR3 region is CASSFAYSGRANEQFF. The CDR3 DNA reads TGTGCCAGCAGCTTTGCTTATAGCGGGAGGGCCAATGAGCAGTTCTTC.

The V call is TRBV28, the J call TRBJ1-1, with unresolved D. V was trimmed by 3 bases and J by 8 bases, leaving 13 bases between them. Per germline, CDR1 MDHEN and CDR2 SYDVKM. There are 13 residues in the CDR3. The CDR3 sequence: CASSFSPRQEAFF. As DNA, the CDR3 is TGTGCCAGCAGTTTTAGTCCGAGACAAGAAGCTTTCTTT.

The table lists this clone with a few counts. The chain combines TRBV7-9 with TRBJ1-1; D unclear. V gave up 3 bases and J gave up 0 bases, with 8 bases separating them. CDR3 length equals 14 residues. Germline V lookup: CDR1 SEHNR, CDR2 FQNEAQ (reference sequence). CDR3 protein: CASSFGSMNTEAFF. The CDR3, as DNA: TGTGCCAGCAGCTTTGGGAGTATGAACACTGAAGCTTTCTTT.

This sequence joins TRBV6-1 and TRBJ1-1; 8 positions agree with TRBD1. CDR1 and CDR2 from the germline V gene are MNHNS and SASEGT. The CDR3 runs 14 residues. V trimming: 4 bases; J trimming: 6 bases; junction bases outside the gene matches: 7. The CDR3: CASSGGDRGAEAFF. The CDR3, as DNA: TGTGCCAGCAGTGGTGGAGACAGGGGAGCTGAAGCTTTCTTT.

This clone appeared once. The CDR3 loop is CASSPGTRYGYTF. The DNA for the CDR3 is TGCGCCAGCAGTCCCGGCACTCGCTATGGCTACACCTTC. The V gene is TRBV5-1, the J gene TRBJ1-2; no clear D gene. V gave up 5 bases and J gave up 4 bases, with 12 bases separating them. Germline V CDR1 and CDR2: SGHRS, YFSETQ. The CDR3 runs 13 residues.

The V gene is TRBV28, the J gene TRBJ1-5; D unclear. This CDR3 is 15 amino acids long. Trimming cost V 5 bases and J 3 bases, with 14 bases left between them. From germline, CDR1 is MDHEN and CDR2 SYDVKM. CDR3 in amino acids: CASSQGSGFNQPQHF. The CDR3 DNA reads TGTGCCAGCAGTCAAGGTTCAGGATTCAATCAGCCCCAGCATTTT.

This clone is deemed large. The sample holds other DNA sequences that translate to the same CDR3. The chain recombines TRBV6-1 with TRBJ1-1; D ambiguous. The germline V gene encodes CDR1 MNHNS and CDR2 SASEGT. V lost 2 bases to trimming and J lost 5 bases, with 6 bases between them. The CDR3 totals 12 residues. The CDR3 reads CASSEWVTEAFF. The CDR3 DNA reads TGTGCCAGCAGTGAATGGGTAACTGAAGCTTTCTTT.

The rearrangement links TRBV27 to TRBJ1-1; the D gene is possibly TRBD1 (5 bases). This CDR3 contains 15 residues. Between the trimmed V and J ends, which lost 3 bases and 0 bases, there was a span of 11 bases. In germline, CDR1 is MNHEY, CDR2 SMNVEV (reference sequence). In DNA form, the CDR3 reads TGTGCCAGCAGTTTCGCAGGGTTTTTGAACACTGAAGCTTTCTTT. Translating gives CASSFAGFLNTEAFF.

The chain recombines TRBV7-1 with TRBJ2-3, with a weak D call TRBD2 (5 bases). TRBV7-1 is flagged as an ORF with uncertain function. V shed 3 bases and J shed 4 bases, with 14 bases lying between them. The CDR3 contains 15 residues. The CDR3 sequence is CASSSTLPGSDTQYF. CDR3 nucleotide sequence: TGTGCCAGCAGCTCGACTTTACCGGGATCAGATACGCAGTATTTT.

Only one count was recorded for this clone. The gene calls are TRBV28 and TRBJ1-2; D remains unclear. CDR3 length equals 14 residues. Deletions cut 5 bases from V and 2 bases from J, with 12 bases between. CDR1 and CDR2 from the germline V gene are MDHEN and SYDVKM. CDR3 coding DNA: TGTGCCAGCAGTAACGGCGGATTAAACTATGGCTACACCTTC. Translating gives CASSNGGLNYGYTF.

This chain connects TRBV7-9 to TRBJ2-7, with D unresolved. V lost 5 bases and J 2 bases, leaving 4 bases between the germline ends. The CDR3 is 11 amino acids. CDR1 is SEHNR, CDR2 FQNEAQ, per germline (reference sequence). The CDR3 reads CASSLTYEQYF. The CDR3 DNA reads as TGTGCCAGCAGCCTTACCTACGAGCAGTACTTC.

The rearrangement links TRBV4-1 to TRBJ2-7; TRBD1 matches at 8 bases. CDR1 is MGHRA and CDR2 is YSYEKL in the germline V gene. V shed 1 base and J 6 bases; nucleotides not matched to a gene: 5. CDR3 size: 14 residues. CDR3 coding DNA: TGCGCCAGCAGCCAAGCGACAGGGGCTGGCGAGCAGTACTTC. It codes for CASSQATGAGEQYF.

The chain combines TRBV27 with TRBJ2-3; 10 positions match TRBD2. This CDR3 is 15 amino acids long. In germline, CDR1 is MNHEY, CDR2 SMNVEV (reference sequence). V trimming: 2 bases; J trimming: 5 bases; junction bases outside the gene matches: 4. CDR3 bases: TGTGCCAGCAGTTTAAGCGGGGGGGCCGTAGATACGCAGTATTTT. Translated, it gives CASSLSGGAVDTQYF.

The chain combines TRBV28 with TRBJ1-1; D uncertain. This CDR3 spans 13 amino acids. The V and J ends lost 4 bases and 1 base respectively, with 7 bases between them. Germline CDR1 MDHEN, CDR2 SYDVKM. CDR3 nucleotide sequence: TGTGCCAGCAGTTCTTGGCAGAACACTGAAGCTTTCTTT. Translating it yields CASSSWQNTEAFF.